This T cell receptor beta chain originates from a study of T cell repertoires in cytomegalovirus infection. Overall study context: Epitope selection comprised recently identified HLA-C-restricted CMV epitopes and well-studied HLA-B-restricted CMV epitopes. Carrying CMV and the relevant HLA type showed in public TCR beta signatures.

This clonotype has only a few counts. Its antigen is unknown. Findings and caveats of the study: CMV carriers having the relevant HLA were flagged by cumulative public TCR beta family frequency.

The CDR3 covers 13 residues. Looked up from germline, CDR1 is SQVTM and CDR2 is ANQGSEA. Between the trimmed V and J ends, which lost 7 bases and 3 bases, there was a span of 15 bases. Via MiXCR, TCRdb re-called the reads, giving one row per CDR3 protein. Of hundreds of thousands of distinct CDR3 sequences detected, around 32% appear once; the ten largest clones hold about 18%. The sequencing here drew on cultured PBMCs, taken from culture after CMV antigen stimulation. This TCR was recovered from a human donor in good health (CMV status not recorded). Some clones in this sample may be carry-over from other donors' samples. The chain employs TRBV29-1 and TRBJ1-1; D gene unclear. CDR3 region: CSGYYRVDTEAFF. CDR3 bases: TGCAGCGGGTATTATCGGGTCGACACTGAAGCTTTCTTT.